This T cell receptor beta chain comes out of a study of T cell responses to AZD1222 COVID-19 vaccine (dated by TCRdb to about 2021). At the level of the whole study: Because spike-specific TCR depth and breadth did not differ between the two schedules, AZD1222 recipients who got a second dose at roughly 4 weeks were pooled with those who got a second dose at roughly 12 weeks. A total of about 230 trial participants underwent TCR sequencing, of whom 207 received two doses of AZD1222 and about 25 received two doses of the MenACWY control vaccine. Trial participants were enrolled into age subgroups of 18-55, 56-69 and 70-plus years, which contained around 150, 28 and 57 TCR-sequenced participants, respectively.

As concerns this clone: The target of this receptor is not known. Base qualities are not at hand, and no much larger clone is one base apart.

Paper-wide results and their limitations: Vaccine-associated CD4 TCRs spanned the whole spike protein, with dominant responses in regions 160-218 and 743-854. After two AZD1222 doses, both the breadth and the depth of spike-specific TCRs were significantly higher than at day 0 and than in MenACWY recipients. Reportedly, almost half of the unique spike-specific TCRs recognized epitopes lying outside the regions that are mutated in the B.1.351 and B.1.1.7 variants. Because no day 14 peak-response samples were available, repertoires were characterized only after the peak T cell response. Conclusions about previously exposed vaccinees are limited because only six or seven AZD1222 recipients were SARS-CoV-2 seropositive at baseline. In the small 56-69-year group, the increase in depth fell short of significance, most likely because of low power. Participants were mostly white British, with more females than males. The authors suggested clonal diversity may have been underestimated.

The CDR3 regions of human TCRbeta chains were subjected to immunosequencing. The original pipeline was this. TCRs in the repertoires were matched against a reference library of SARS-CoV-2-specific TCRs that had been generated with the MIRA antigen-specificity platform. Breadth meant the fraction of unique TCRs that were SARS-CoV-2-associated, whereas depth meant the fraction of total T cells that were SARS-CoV-2-associated. Using the MIRA data, each spike-specific TCR was mapped to the spike region that the TCR reacts to and placed in a CD4 or CD8 class. Log10-transformed breadth and depth values were compared by one-way ANOVA with Sidak's multiple comparisons tests. TCRdb obtained this table from immuneACCESS and retained in-frame rearrangements with V and J assigned. These tables miss some clones; where compared with another copy, unresolved V genes account for less than half of the shortfall, and the remainder is unexplained. V and J calls and clone size are those listed in that table; D and trimming were worked out from the DNA. The sample table contains about 99,000 clones; only one count was recorded for roughly nine tenths of them. The leading ten clones occupy less than 55% of the sample.

V and J lose 5 bases and 5 bases, and a span of 18 bases separates them. The CDR3 measures 15 amino acids from cysteine to phenylalanine. Only the CDR3 part of the read is kept: 45 bases, read in frame from the first base. CDR1 is given as MDHEN and CDR2 as SYDVKM, both from the germline V gene. The time point label, as the study defines it: baseline before first vaccination. The vaccinee samples were drawn from two UK trials, COV001 and COV002, one of which was a single-blind randomized controlled phase 2/3 trial testing AZD1222 (ChAdOx1 nCoV-19) in healthy adults. For TCRbeta chain sequencing, PBMC samples from trial participants were taken at day 0 and at day 28 after the second dose.

This TCR derives from an adult in good health. The chain is encoded by TRBV28 joined to TRBJ2-5; perhaps TRBD2 is the D gene, with 5 bases matching. The sequences come from peripheral blood, collected on day 0 of AZD1222 vaccination. The CDR3 reads as follows: CASSPLAGRPETQYF. In nucleotide form, the sequence is TGTGCCAGCAGTCCCCTGGCGGGCCGCCCGGAGACCCAGTACTTC. Outside the CDR3, residues come from the reference TRBV28 and TRBJ2-5 proteins, so the full variable domain is: DVKVTQSSRYLVKRTGEKVFLECVQDMDHENMFWYRQDPGLGLRLIYFSYDVKMKEKGDIPEGYSVSREKKERFSLILESASTNQTSMYLCASSPLAGRPETQYFGPGTRLLVL.